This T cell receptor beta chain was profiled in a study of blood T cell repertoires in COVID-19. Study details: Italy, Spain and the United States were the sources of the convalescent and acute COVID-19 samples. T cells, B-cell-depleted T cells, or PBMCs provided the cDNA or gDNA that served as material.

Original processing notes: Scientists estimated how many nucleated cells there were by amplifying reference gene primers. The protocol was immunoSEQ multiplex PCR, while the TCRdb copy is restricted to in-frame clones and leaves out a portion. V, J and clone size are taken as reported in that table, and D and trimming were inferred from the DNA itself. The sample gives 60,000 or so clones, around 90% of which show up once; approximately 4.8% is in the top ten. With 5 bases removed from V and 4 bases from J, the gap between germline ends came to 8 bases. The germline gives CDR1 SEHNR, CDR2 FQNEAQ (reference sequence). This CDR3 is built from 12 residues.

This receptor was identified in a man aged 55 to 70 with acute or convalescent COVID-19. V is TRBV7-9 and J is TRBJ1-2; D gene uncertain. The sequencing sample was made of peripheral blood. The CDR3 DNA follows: TGTGCCAGCAGCCTCGAGGCCTATGGCTACACCTTC. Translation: CASSLEAYGYTF.